The 29 T cell receptor beta chains given below trace back to one sample, sequenced in a study of blood T cell repertoires in COVID-19. TCRdb keeps only in-frame clones here, not all; method: immunoSEQ multiplex PCR. The table shows 200,000 to 250,000 clones, with around 83% occurring only once. The sequenced material came from PBMCs or T cells enriched from blood (not recorded which). Receptors originate from a woman aged 40 to 50 who had recovered from COVID-19.

The gene calls are TRBV29-1 and TRBJ2-1, with 10 bases fitting TRBD2. Germline V gene data show CDR1 as SQVTM and CDR2 as ANQGSEA. The CDR3 spans 14 residues. V lost 6 bases to trimming and J lost 2 bases; unmatched junction nucleotides: 4. The chain's CDR3 is CSVESGRAYNEQFF. The CDR3, as DNA: TGCAGCGTGGAAAGCGGGAGGGCCTACAATGAGCAGTTCTTC.

This chain links TRBV28 with TRBJ2-4; maybe TRBD1 (5 bases). Germline lookup yields CDR1 MDHEN and CDR2 SYDVKM. The V gene lost 3 bases and the J gene lost 0 bases, with 15 bases spanning the gap. The CDR3 has 17 amino acids. The CDR3 DNA sequence: TGTGCCAGCAGTTTTCAGCTTCTGGGGCTAGCCAAAAACATTCAGTACTTC. Translating it yields CASSFQLLGLAKNIQYF.

V gene TRBV27 combines with J gene TRBJ2-1, with a tentative D call TRBD2 (5 bases). Germline CDR1 is MNHEY and CDR2 is SMNVEV (reference sequence). This CDR3 is built from 14 residues. V dropped 4 bases and J dropped 8 bases, with 15 bases sitting between them. The CDR3 protein is CASSSRLQSHEQFF. The CDR3 nucleotides are TGTGCCAGCAGTTCCAGACTACAATCTCATGAGCAGTTCTTC.

The V call is TRBV5-1, the J call TRBJ2-2, with unresolved D. Looked up from germline, CDR1 is SGHRS and CDR2 is YFSETQ. V lost 0 bases and J 6 bases, leaving 6 bases between the germline ends. The CDR3 extends over 13 amino acids. The CDR3 DNA reads as TGCGCCAGCAGCTTGGACATCTCCGGGGAGCTGTTTTTT. Translating it yields CASSLDISGELFF.

The rearrangement links TRBV28 to TRBJ1-5; 7 bases are shared with TRBD1. The CDR3 loop spans 15 amino acids. Trimming took 2 bases from V and 3 from J; bases not matched to a gene: 4. Germline V gene lookup returns CDR1 MDHEN and CDR2 SYDVKM. The DNA for the CDR3 is TGTGCCAGCAGTTTAGGACAGGATACCAATCAGCCCCAGCATTTT. Translating gives CASSLGQDTNQPQHF.

The chain uses TRBV7-2 and TRBJ1-2; the D gene is possibly TRBD1 (6 bases). The ends were cut back, 2 bases at V and 7 bases at J, with 17 bases in the middle. Germline CDR1 and CDR2: SGHTA and FQGNSA. The CDR3 runs 15 residues. The chain's CDR3 is CASSLLTEGVGGYTF. The CDR3 nucleotides are TGTGCCAGCAGCTTACTAACCGAGGGGGTAGGTGGCTACACCTTC.

The CDR3 loop reads CASSPAASGNTIYF. DNA for the CDR3: TGTGCCAGCTCACCAGCGGCCTCTGGAAACACCATATATTTT. The V gene is TRBV18, the J gene TRBJ1-3; no definite D call. The germline V gene has CDR1 KGHSH and CDR2 LQKENI. V shed 2 bases and J shed 0 bases, with 5 bases lying between them. The CDR3 runs 14 residues.

This clone showed up just once. J is TRBJ2-3 and V is TRBV18; 10 nucleotides line up with TRBD2. The CDR3 loop spans 18 amino acids. The V gene's germline CDR1 is KGHSH and CDR2 LQKENI. V lost 3 bases and J lost 3; bases outside the gene matches: 12. The CDR3 sequence is CASSPGPVLAGATDTQYF. CDR3 in DNA: TGTGCCAGCTCACCCGGCCCTGTGCTAGCGGGAGCTACAGATACGCAGTATTTT.

This rearrangement joins TRBV9 to TRBJ2-7, with 8 positions matching TRBD1. The CDR3 consists of 14 residues. The germline V gene has CDR1 SGDLS and CDR2 YYNGEE. The junction had 5 bases not matched to a gene; V was cut back by 3 bases and J by 3 bases. Here the CDR3 reads CASSASGTGYEQYF. The CDR3, as DNA: TGTGCCAGCAGCGCCTCCGGGACAGGCTACGAGCAGTACTTC.

V is TRBV6-2 or TRBV6-3 and J is TRBJ2-6; D is possibly TRBD2 (5 bases). The CDR3 has 15 residues. Germline CDR1 and CDR2: MNHEY and SVGEGT. Trimming took 6 bases from V and 1 from J, leaving 10 bases between them. The DNA for the CDR3 is TGTGCCAGCAGCGTGAGGGCTTCTGGGGCCAACGTCCTGACTTTC. Its protein is CASSVRASGANVLTF.

The chain is built from TRBV12-5 and TRBJ2-1; 12 positions match TRBD2. The CDR3 totals 19 residues. The V and J ends lost 0 bases and 3 bases, in that order; junction bases with no gene match: 9. Germline assignment: CDR1 LGHNT and CDR2 FRNRAP. This chain's CDR3 is CASGLVLSASGRDYNEQFF. CDR3 sequence (DNA): TGTGCTAGTGGTTTGGTACTCTCGGCTAGCGGGAGGGACTACAATGAGCAGTTCTTC.

The V call is TRBV28, the J call TRBJ2-7; 12 bases align to TRBD1. The CDR3 is made up of 15 amino acids. V shed 6 bases, J shed 4 bases, and the junction held 7 bases outside the gene matches. Germline V gene data show CDR1 as MDHEN and CDR2 as SYDVKM. CDR3 residues: CASRPGTGGWYEQYF. In DNA, the CDR3 is TGTGCCAGCAGACCCGGGACAGGGGGCTGGTACGAGCAGTACTTC.

The chain combines TRBV3-1 (or the pseudogene TRBV3-2) with TRBJ1-1; D is unresolved. The germline gives CDR1 LGHDT, CDR2 YNNKEL (reference sequence). V lost 0 bases and J 11 bases, leaving 13 bases between the germline ends. This CDR3 has 13 amino acids. The DNA of the CDR3 is TGTGCCAGCAGCCAAGAAAGCTCATCCGGGGCTTTCTTT. It is translated as CASSQESSSGAFF.

The chain combines TRBV27 with TRBJ2-3; TRBD2 matches 8 bases. The CDR3 contains 13 residues. Germline CDR1 MNHEY, CDR2 SMNVEV (reference sequence). V lost 2 bases to trimming and J lost 6 bases; unmatched junction nucleotides: 1. The CDR3 region has the DNA TGTGCCAGCAGTTTACGGGAGGGGGATACGCAGTATTTT. This encodes CASSLREGDTQYF.

V is TRBV27 and J is TRBJ2-4; 10 nucleotides align to TRBD2. J lost 1 base, V lost 9 bases, and 12 bases had no gene match. The germline V gene has CDR1 MNHEY and CDR2 SMNVEV (reference sequence). This CDR3 has 17 residues. CDR3 sequence reads: CARAGTSASWAKNIQYF. CDR3 coding DNA: TGTGCCAGGGCCGGGACTAGCGCCTCATGGGCCAAAAACATTCAGTACTTC.

This clone was seen only a few times. The chain joins TRBV5-4 to TRBJ1-2; tentatively, D is TRBD1 (6 bases). The germline V and J ends were trimmed by 2 bases and 7 bases, with 15 bases remaining between them. Germline CDR1 reads SGHNT; CDR2 reads YYREEE (reference sequence). The CDR3 has 14 residues. CDR3 protein: CASSLQGGARGYTF. In DNA, the CDR3 is TGTGCCAGCAGCTTACAGGGTGGGGCGCGTGGCTACACCTTC.

V and J are TRBV6-5 and TRBJ2-7; D unresolved. This CDR3 comprises 14 residues. The germline V gene encodes CDR1 MNHEY and CDR2 SVGAGI. Between the trimmed V and J ends, which lost 6 bases and 9 bases, there was a span of 21 bases. CDR3 DNA sequence: TGTGCCAGCAGACCATACACAATTCCTCACACGCAGTACGTC. Translating gives CASRPYTIPHTQYV.

The rearrangement uses TRBV7-2 and TRBJ2-1; 8 nucleotides match TRBD2. The V and J ends lost 1 base and 5 bases, in that order; junction bases with no gene match: 7. Germline V gene sequence: CDR1 SGHTA, CDR2 FQGNSA. The length of the CDR3 is 16 residues. This CDR3 reads CASSLVLAAGNNEQFF. The CDR3 region has the DNA TGTGCCAGCAGCTTAGTACTAGCGGCCGGGAACAATGAGCAGTTCTTC.

The rearrangement joins TRBV9 to TRBJ1-1, with D perhaps TRBD1 (6 bases). The CDR3 loop spans 17 amino acids. In germline, CDR1 is SGDLS, CDR2 YYNGEE. V was shortened by 0 bases and J by 4 bases, with 19 bases between the two germline ends. The CDR3 region is CASSVAATGWSSTEAFF. CDR3 DNA: TGTGCCAGCAGCGTAGCTGCGACAGGATGGAGCAGCACTGAAGCTTTCTTT.

This clone was seen more than once but under ten times. The J gene is TRBJ1-2, the V gene TRBV15, with 7 positions matching TRBD1. V shed 0 bases and J 8 bases; nucleotides not matched to a gene: 0. CDR1 is LNHNV, CDR2 YYDKDF, per germline (reference sequence). The CDR3 runs to 12 residues. For the CDR3, the DNA is TGTGCCACCAGCAGAGAAGGGGGCGGCTACACCTTC. Residues: CATSREGGGYTF.

In this sample, this clone turned up a few times. The genes are TRBV5-1 and TRBJ1-3; D remains ambiguous. V lost 1 base and J 1 base, leaving 12 bases between the germline ends. Germline lookup yields CDR1 SGHRS and CDR2 YFSETQ. The CDR3 sequence is 16 residues long. CDR3 coding DNA: TGCGCCAGCAGCTTGCTGGGCACTTATTCTGGAAACACCATATATTTT. Amino acid sequence: CASSLLGTYSGNTIYF.

The chain uses TRBV6-6 and TRBJ1-1; D possibly corresponds to TRBD1 (5 bases). The CDR3 sequence is 14 residues long. With 0 bases removed from V and 6 bases from J, the gap between germline ends came to 11 bases. Germline V lookup: CDR1 MNHNY, CDR2 SVGAGI (reference sequence). The CDR3 loop reads CASSYSSGWAEAFF. CDR3 sequence (DNA): TGTGCCAGCAGTTACTCATCAGGGTGGGCTGAAGCTTTCTTT.

The rearrangement links TRBV28 to TRBJ1-1; TRBD1 is a possible D gene (6 bases). The CDR3 covers 15 residues. The ends were cut back, 7 bases at V and 6 bases at J, with 21 bases in the middle. Germline lookup yields CDR1 MDHEN and CDR2 SYDVKM. CDR3 DNA: TGTGCCAGCACTAAACAGGGACCGATGTTCCCTGAAGCTTTCTTT. It specifies CASTKQGPMFPEAFF.

This chain's CDR3 is CAISDPTSGISTDTQYF. The CDR3 region has the DNA TGTGCCATCAGTGATCCGACTAGCGGTATTAGCACAGATACGCAGTATTTT. The gene calls are TRBV10-3 and TRBJ2-3; 9 bases are shared with TRBD2. Germline trimming cut 3 bases from V and 0 bases from J; bases unmatched to any gene: 7. Germline CDR1 and CDR2: ENHRY and SYGVKD. The CDR3 is 17 residues long.

The J gene is TRBJ1-5, the V gene TRBV5-1; D ambiguous. Germline values: CDR1 SGHRS, CDR2 YFSETQ. Trimming took off 0 bases at V and 8 bases at J, with 9 bases between the two ends. The CDR3 loop spans 13 amino acids. The CDR3 nucleotides read TGCGCCAGCAGCTTGGGGGGAGGTGAGCCCCAGCATTTT. Protein: CASSLGGGEPQHF.

The rearrangement uses TRBV6-1 and TRBJ2-3; no clear D gene. The V gene lost 3 bases and the J gene lost 2 bases, with 6 bases spanning the gap. This CDR3 is 13 amino acids long. Germline CDR1 is MNHNS and CDR2 is SASEGT. In DNA, the CDR3 is TGTGCCAGCAGTGATGAGCACACAGATACGCAGTATTTT. This gives the protein CASSDEHTDTQYF.

The chain uses TRBV5-1 and TRBJ2-7; D possibly corresponds to TRBD1 (5 bases). The CDR3 is made up of 14 amino acids. Trimming left V 0 bases short and J 9 bases short, with 16 bases between. From germline, CDR1 is SGHRS and CDR2 YFSETQ. Here the CDR3 reads CASSLATDTSRQYF. In nucleotides, the CDR3 is TGCGCCAGCAGCTTGGCCACGGACACCAGCCGGCAGTACTTC.

The rearrangement joins TRBV7-9 to TRBJ2-1; D perhaps matches TRBD2 (5 bases). Trimming left V 5 bases short and J 4 bases short, with 15 bases between. Germline V gene lookup returns CDR1 SEHNR and CDR2 FQNEAQ (reference sequence). The length of the CDR3 is 15 residues. Here the CDR3 reads CASSQSGTLYNEQFF. The CDR3 bases are TGTGCCAGCAGCCAGTCGGGAACACTATACAATGAGCAGTTCTTC. The full variable domain, in which reference TRBV7-9 and TRBJ2-1 provide the parts outside the CDR3, is DTGVSQNPRHKITKRGQNVTFRCDPISEHNRLYWYRQTLGQGPEFLTYFQNEAQLEKSRLLSDRFSAERPKGSFSTLEIQRTEQGDSAMYLCASSQSGTLYNEQFFGPGTRLTVL.

The chain couples TRBV10-1 to TRBJ2-7, with 11 bases identical to TRBD2. Looked up from germline, CDR1 is WNHNN and CDR2 is SYGVQD (reference sequence). Trimming removed 2 bases from V and 7 bases from J; junction bases left unmatched: 4. The CDR3 is 14 residues long. The CDR3 loop reads CASSETSGRSEQYF. In nucleotides, the CDR3 is TGCGCCAGCAGTGAGACTAGCGGGAGAAGTGAGCAGTACTTC.